These 26 T cell receptor beta chains were all obtained from the same sample, sequenced in a study of cytomegalovirus exposure and HLA in healthy donors. A multiplex PCR was run with 60 Vbeta primers and 13 Jbeta primers. Here immunoSEQ multiplex PCR was the method, and the copy in TCRdb shows in-frame clones only, minus some. The sample contains roughly 160,000 clones, roughly 84% of which appear only once. The specimen was PBMCs. The receptors were gathered from a boy between 2 and 10 years old in good health and CMV-seronegative.

The chain carries TRBV9 and TRBJ1-2; D is undetermined. With 0 bases removed from V and 5 bases from J, the gap between germline ends came to 17 bases. This CDR3 region has 16 residues. From germline, CDR1 is SGDLS and CDR2 YYNGEE. CDR3 amino acids: CASSVAPTQEVYGYTF. CDR3 nucleotides: TGTGCCAGCAGCGTAGCTCCGACTCAGGAGGTGTATGGCTACACCTTC. Based on the CDR3 plus reference TRBV9 and TRBJ1-2, the full variable domain is DSGVTQTPKHLITATGQRVTLRCSPRSGDLSVYWYQQSLDQGLQFLIQYYNGEERAKGNILERFSAQQFPDLHSELNLSSLELGDSALYFCASSVAPTQEVYGYTFGSGTRLTVV.

The chain has TRBV29-1 and TRBJ1-1, with unresolved D. CDR1 is SQVTM and CDR2 is ANQGSEA in the germline V gene. The CDR3 loop spans 13 amino acids. Trimming left V 7 bases short and J 6 bases short, with 18 bases between. The CDR3 DNA reads as TGCAGCGGAGATACGACCGGTCGGGCTGAAGCTTTCTTT. Translating it yields CSGDTTGRAEAFF.

This chain connects TRBV4-1 to TRBJ2-7; D is perhaps TRBD2 (5 bases). Trimming removed 0 bases at V and 3 bases at J, with 9 bases between. Looked up from germline, CDR1 is MGHRA and CDR2 is YSYEKL. The CDR3 sequence is 14 residues long. The CDR3 DNA reads as TGCGCCAGCAGCCAAGAAGCGGCATTCTACGAGCAGTACTTC. This gives the protein CASSQEAAFYEQYF.

This clone was observed a handful of times. This chain uses TRBV6-5 with TRBJ2-5; TRBD2 is a possible D gene (5 bases). Trimming removed 1 base from V and 4 bases from J, with 10 bases in between. CDR1 MNHEY and CDR2 SVGAGI come from the germline V gene. This CDR3 has 14 amino acids. The CDR3 region has the DNA TGTGCCAGCAGTTACTTTTCGGGAACAGAGACCCAGTACTTC. Translated, it gives CASSYFSGTETQYF.

The chain combines TRBV7-2 with TRBJ2-5, with 11 bases matching TRBD2. The V segment lost 5 bases and the J segment 7 bases; nucleotides outside the gene matches: 9. Germline V gene sequence: CDR1 SGHTA, CDR2 FQGNSA. The CDR3 covers 15 residues. CDR3 amino acids: CASSTVSGRAGTQYF. Here the CDR3 DNA reads TGTGCCAGCAGCACCGTTAGCGGGAGGGCTGGGACCCAGTACTTC.

CDR3 DNA sequence: TGTGCCAGCAGTGAAGACAGGGGGAACACTGAAGCTTTCTTT. Translated, it gives CASSEDRGNTEAFF. J is TRBJ1-1 and V is TRBV2; TRBD1 matches at 7 bases. The CDR3 runs to 14 residues. V shed 1 base and J 1 base; nucleotides not matched to a gene: 0. Germline V CDR1 and CDR2: SNHLY, FYNNEI.

The chain has TRBV7-8 and TRBJ2-3; TRBD2 might be the D (6 bases). This CDR3 region has 13 residues. V was shortened by 1 base and J by 9 bases, with 11 bases between the two germline ends. The V gene's germline CDR1 is SGHVS and CDR2 FQNEAQ. The chain's CDR3 is CASSLGEGRTQYF. In DNA, the CDR3 is TGTGCCAGCAGCTTAGGAGAGGGGAGGACGCAGTATTTT.

The chain couples TRBV19 to TRBJ2-5, with a weak D call TRBD1 (7 bases). V was cut by 4 bases and J by 1 base, with 13 bases left in between. Germline CDR1 LNHDA, CDR2 SQIVND (reference sequence). CDR3 length equals 15 residues. CDR3 DNA: TGTGCCAGTAGTAGAGGGGGGACAGTCCAAGAGACCCAGTACTTC. Translation gives CASSRGGTVQETQYF.

This rearrangement joins TRBV18 to TRBJ1-5, with 11 bases identical to TRBD1. This CDR3 contains 18 residues. V gave up 3 bases and J gave up 1 base; unmatched junction bases: 8. Germline V gene lookup returns CDR1 KGHSH and CDR2 LQKENI. The CDR3 coding sequence is TGTGCCAGCTCACCGCTAGGACAGGGGGCGCGCAGCAATCAGCCCCAGCATTTT. Translation gives CASSPLGQGARSNQPQHF.

This rearrangement joins TRBV5-1 to TRBJ2-4, with D possibly TRBD2 on 5 matching bases. This CDR3 region has 14 residues. The germline V gene has CDR1 SGHRS and CDR2 YFSETQ. V was cut by 4 bases and J by 0 bases, with 8 bases left in between. The CDR3 reads CASSNGVAKNIQYF. The CDR3 DNA reads TGCGCCAGCAGCAACGGGGTAGCCAAAAACATTCAGTACTTC. Full variable domain (remainder filled in from reference TRBV5-1 and TRBJ2-4): KAGVTQTPRYLIKTRGQQVTLSCSPISGHRSVSWYQQTPGQGLQFLFEYFSETQRNKGNFPGRFSGRQFSNSRSEMNVSTLELGDSALYLCASSNGVAKNIQYFGAGTRLSVL.

V usage is TRBV4-2 and J usage is TRBJ1-4; 7 bases align to TRBD1. Losses at the gene ends were 4 bases for V and 8 bases for J; bases not matched to a gene: 7. CDR3 length: 14 residues. Germline CDR1 is LGHNA and CDR2 is YNFKEQ. As DNA, the CDR3 is TGTGCCAGCAGCCTAGGGGGCGTAGGGGAAAAACTGTTTTTT. This gives the protein CASSLGGVGEKLFF.

This clone has just one count. The chain combines TRBV12-5 with TRBJ1-1; D is ambiguous. The CDR3 consists of 12 residues. Germline CDR1 and CDR2: LGHNT and FRNRAP. Trimming removed 0 bases at V and 5 bases at J, with 4 bases between. The CDR3 region has the DNA TGTGCTAGTGGTTTGGTACGGACTGAAGCTTTCTTT. Protein: CASGLVRTEAFF.

The chain uses TRBV7-9 and TRBJ2-2; 7 bases are shared with TRBD1. Trimming took 4 bases from V and 2 from J; bases not matched to a gene: 7. This CDR3 comprises 16 residues. CDR1 and CDR2 from the germline V gene are SEHNR and FQNEAQ (reference sequence). DNA for the CDR3: TGTGCCAGCAGCTCAAAGGGGACAGCCAACACCGGGGAGCTGTTTTTT. The encoded protein is CASSSKGTANTGELFF.

V and J are TRBV27 and TRBJ2-3, with 7 bases that match TRBD2. V lost 5 bases, J lost 5 bases, and 10 bases stayed unmatched. The CDR3 is 15 residues long. Germline values: CDR1 MNHEY, CDR2 SMNVEV (reference sequence). CDR3: CASSPSGGWGDTQYF. DNA of the CDR3: TGTGCCAGCAGTCCCTCCGGGGGGTGGGGAGATACGCAGTATTTT.

The chain uses TRBV10-3 and TRBJ1-5; D unresolved. V lost 10 bases, J lost 5 bases, and 12 bases lay in between. Germline V CDR1 and CDR2: ENHRY, SYGVKD. The CDR3 contains 12 residues. The CDR3 loop reads CATTDNDQPQHF. The CDR3, as DNA: TGTGCCACCACCGACAACGATCAGCCCCAGCATTTT.

This clone has just one count. The chain joins TRBV4-1 to TRBJ2-7, with D maybe TRBD2 (6 bases). The CDR3 has 14 residues. Looked up from germline, CDR1 is MGHRA and CDR2 is YSYEKL. The V gene lost 5 bases and the J gene lost 4 bases, with 15 bases spanning the gap. The CDR3 region has the DNA TGCGCCAGCAGCAACCTCTTTCGGGAGTACGAGCAGTACTTC. Its protein is CASSNLFREYEQYF.

V gene TRBV5-1 combines with J gene TRBJ2-7, with a possible D match to TRBD2 (5 bases). Germline CDR1 reads SGHRS; CDR2 reads YFSETQ. Trimming removed 4 bases at V and 0 bases at J, with 17 bases between. The CDR3 runs 16 residues. The CDR3 coding sequence is TGCGCCAGCAGCCTCGCGCGGCCGGGGAGCTCCTACGAGCAGTACTTC. Its protein is CASSLARPGSSYEQYF.

The chain carries TRBV27 and TRBJ2-5, with D hard to call. Trimming stripped 6 bases from V and 6 bases from J, with 17 bases between. The length of the CDR3 is 14 residues. CDR1 and CDR2 (germline): MNHEY, SMNVEV (reference sequence). The CDR3 nucleotides read TGTGCCAGCAGACCGGGTATAGGTGTGAAGACCCAGTACTTC. It codes for CASRPGIGVKTQYF.

This chain connects TRBV10-3 to TRBJ2-3, with 7 bases lining up with TRBD2. J gave up 1 base and V 7 bases, and 8 bases lay outside the gene matches. The CDR3 has 15 amino acids. CDR1 and CDR2 (germline): ENHRY, SYGVKD. DNA for the CDR3: TGTGCCATCACCGAGCGGGAATTGGGCACAGATACGCAGTATTTT. It translates to CAITERELGTDTQYF.

The chain is built from TRBV7-7 and TRBJ2-1; D uncertain. CDR1 is SSHAT and CDR2 is FNYEAQ in the germline V gene (reference sequence). The CDR3 has 13 amino acids. The V end lost 0 bases, the J end lost 5 bases, and 5 bases lay between the germline ends. The DNA of the CDR3 is TGTGCCAGCAGCTTAGCAAATAACAATGAGCAGTTCTTC. Its protein is CASSLANNNEQFF.

V and J are TRBV7-3 and TRBJ2-3, with TRBD2 identical over 12 bases. This CDR3 has 16 amino acids. Germline CDR1 and CDR2: SGHTA and FQGTGA. Trimming cost V 5 bases and J 6 bases; bases outside gene matches: 9. The CDR3 spells CASSVLAGGSRDTQYF. CDR3 nucleotides: TGTGCCAGCAGCGTTCTAGCGGGAGGGTCAAGGGATACGCAGTATTTT.

This clone came up a few times. J is TRBJ2-3 and V is TRBV5-1; 8 bases agree with TRBD2. This CDR3 spans 15 amino acids. The trim removed 2 bases at V and 6 bases at J, leaving 8 bases unmatched. Germline V CDR1 and CDR2: SGHRS, YFSETQ. The CDR3 DNA follows: TGCGCCAGCAGCTTTAGCGGGACCTCGGATGATACGCAGTATTTT. Protein: CASSFSGTSDDTQYF.

This sequence joins TRBV11-2 and TRBJ2-3, with TRBD1 as a possible D gene (5 bases). Germline CDR1 is SGHAT and CDR2 is FQNNGV. This CDR3 is 13 amino acids long. Between the trimmed V and J ends, which lost 1 base and 3 bases, there was a span of 5 bases. CDR3 protein: CASSLAGTDTQYF. CDR3 nucleotides: TGTGCCAGCAGCTTAGCAGGGACAGATACGCAGTATTTT.

The chain recombines TRBV28 with TRBJ2-7; 7 bases line up with TRBD1. This CDR3 is built from 15 residues. CDR1 and CDR2 from the germline V gene are MDHEN and SYDVKM. The junction had 13 bases not matched to a gene; V was cut back by 4 bases and J by 7 bases. In DNA form, the CDR3 reads TGTGCCAGCAGTTCCCGGGACAGCCGCTACTGGGAGCAGTACTTC. It codes for CASSSRDSRYWEQYF. Using reference TRBV28 and TRBJ2-7 for the parts outside the CDR3, the full variable domain is DVKVTQSSRYLVKRTGEKVFLECVQDMDHENMFWYRQDPGLGLRLIYFSYDVKMKEKGDIPEGYSVSREKKERFSLILESASTNQTSMYLCASSSRDSRYWEQYFGPGTRLTVT.

The chain carries TRBV29-1 and TRBJ2-7, with 10 bases lining up with TRBD2. The germline CDR1 and CDR2 sequences are SQVTM and ANQGSEA. The ends lost 4 bases at V and 4 bases at J; junction bases unmatched: 1. The CDR3 has 12 amino acids. CDR3 nucleotide sequence: TGCAGCGTTGGTAGCGGGAGGTACGAGCAGTACTTC. Translated, it gives CSVGSGRYEQYF.

The genes are TRBV5-1 and TRBJ2-2; 11 positions match TRBD2. Germline V gene data show CDR1 as SGHRS and CDR2 as YFSETQ. CDR3 size: 17 residues. J was trimmed by 4 bases and V by 4 bases; bases with no gene match: 9. The CDR3 sequence: CASSAPSSGRFTGELFF. Here the CDR3 DNA reads TGCGCCAGCAGCGCCCCTTCTAGCGGGAGGTTCACCGGGGAGCTGTTTTTT.